This T cell receptor (beta chain) came from a study of T-cell memory formation after mild COVID-19. Overall study context: TCR clusters largely stayed donor specific.

Overall study findings and caveats: Several responding clones turned up in pre-infection memory, indicating that cross-reactive memory may have taken part.

As to this clonotype: Its specificity is unknown.

Using its own MiXCR run on the 5' RACE reads, TCRdb lists one record per CDR3 protein. The table has a few hundred thousand distinct CDR3 sequences, more than 20% seen once. The germline V gene encodes CDR1 MNHEY and CDR2 SVGAGI. The V end was cut by 9 bases, the J end by 5 bases, with 10 bases between. There are 12 residues in the CDR3. The chain uses TRBV6-5 and TRBJ2-2, with D possibly TRBD2 on 5 matching bases. The sequenced sample consisted of PBMCs or a T cell subset sorted from them (not recorded which). The TCR sequence derives from a man aged 18 to 30 who had mild COVID-19 (a few samples of this study predate the infection). Cell type and time point are not known. As DNA, the CDR3 is TGTGCCAGTAGGAGGTTGACCGGGGAGCTGTTTTTT. It specifies CASRRLTGELFF.